Listed below are T cell receptor beta chains from one sample, sequenced in a study of T cell responses to AZD1222 COVID-19 vaccine. Assay: immunoSEQ multiplex PCR; the TCRdb copy retains only in-frame clones and omits some. Found here are over 100,000 clones, more than 85% of them singletons; the top ten hold 1.5% to 2%. Source: peripheral blood, taken on day 0 of AZD1222 vaccination. The source is an adult in good health. Both conserved end residues are part of each CDR3. The D gene is left open where the match is weak. For some rows the clone size is stated as once, few or many, or as a class when expanded; others skip it.

>TRBV9|16|TRBJ2-2|.|.
TGTGCCAGCAGCCCCCAAGAGCCCGCGATCACCGGGGAGCTGTTTTTT
CASSPQEPAITGELFF
>TRBV12-3/TRBV12-4|11|TRBJ1-2|.|.
TGTGCCAGCAGTTCAAAATATGGCTACACCTTC
CASSSKYGYTF
>TRBV15|13|TRBJ1-3|.|.
TGTGCCACCAGCACGGATCTTGGAAACACCATATATTTT
CATSTDLGNTIYF
>TRBV5-8|15|TRBJ2-7|TRBD1|.
TGTGCCAGCAGGCGGCTCCCGGGACAGGCCTACGAGCAGTACTTC
CASRRLPGQAYEQYF
>TRBV6-5|12|TRBJ1-1|TRBD1|.
TGTGCCAGCAGAGACGGACAGGGAGGCGCTTTCTTT
CASRDGQGGAFF
>TRBV4-2|16|TRBJ1-3|.|.
TGTGCCAGCAGCCAAGATCTCCGGGGGGGAGGAAACACCATATATTTT
CASSQDLRGGGNTIYF
>TRBV19|14|TRBJ1-4|.|once
TGTGCCAGTAGTAATTCGGCAGGGGATGAAAAACTGTTTTTT
CASSNSAGDEKLFF
>TRBV3-1/TRBV3-2|14|TRBJ2-1|.|.
TGTGCCAGCAGCCAAGGGTCCTTACTGGATGAGCAGTTCTTC
CASSQGSLLDEQFF
>TRBV7-7|15|TRBJ2-2|.|few
TGTGCTAGCAGCTTATATCCCTCGAACACCGGGGAGCTGTTTTTT
CASSLYPSNTGELFF
>TRBV4-1|14|TRBJ2-7|.|.
TGCGCCAGCAGCCAAGGTCGGTTCTCCTACGAGCAGTACTTC
CASSQGRFSYEQYF
>TRBV5-1|14|TRBJ2-5|.|.
TGCGCCAGCAGCTTTACCTCAAGGTCAGAGACCCAGTACTTC
CASSFTSRSETQYF
>TRBV10-3|17|TRBJ2-2|TRBD2|.
TGTGCCATCAGTGTCCTAGCGGGAGGATTGGGCACCGGGGAGCTGTTTTTT
CAISVLAGGLGTGELFF
>TRBV11-1|15|TRBJ2-1|TRBD1|.
TGTGCCAGCAGCCTAGGACAGGGTTCCTACAATGAGCAGTTCTTC
CASSLGQGSYNEQFF
>TRBV5-1|14|TRBJ1-6|.|.
TGCGCCAGCAGGAACTACGAACCGAATTCACCCCTCCACTTT
CASRNYEPNSPLHF
>TRBV15|16|TRBJ2-1|TRBD2|once
TGTGCCACCAGCAGAGTTTTAGCGGGAGGGCACAATGAGCAGTTCTTC
CATSRVLAGGHNEQFF
>TRBV4-3|13|TRBJ2-7|.|.
TGCGCCAGCAGCCAAGGAAGCAGTTACGAGCAGTACTTC
CASSQGSSYEQYF
>TRBV7-3|17|TRBJ2-6|.|.
TGTGCCAGCAGCTTATTTGGTGCCTCTGGTGGGGCCAACGTCCTGACTTTC
CASSLFGASGGANVLTF
>TRBV29-1|14|TRBJ2-5|.|.
TGCAGCGTTGGGTTCGCAGGGCCCCAAGAGACCCAGTACTTC
CSVGFAGPQETQYF
>TRBV5-1|17|TRBJ1-1|.|.
TGCGCCAGCAGCTTGGTTTGGAGCCAACATTTGAACACTGAAGCTTTCTTT
CASSLVWSQHLNTEAFF
>TRBV19|14|TRBJ1-2|.|.
TGTGCCAGTAGGGGACTCGGGTGGGGCTATGGCTACACCTTC
CASRGLGWGYGYTF